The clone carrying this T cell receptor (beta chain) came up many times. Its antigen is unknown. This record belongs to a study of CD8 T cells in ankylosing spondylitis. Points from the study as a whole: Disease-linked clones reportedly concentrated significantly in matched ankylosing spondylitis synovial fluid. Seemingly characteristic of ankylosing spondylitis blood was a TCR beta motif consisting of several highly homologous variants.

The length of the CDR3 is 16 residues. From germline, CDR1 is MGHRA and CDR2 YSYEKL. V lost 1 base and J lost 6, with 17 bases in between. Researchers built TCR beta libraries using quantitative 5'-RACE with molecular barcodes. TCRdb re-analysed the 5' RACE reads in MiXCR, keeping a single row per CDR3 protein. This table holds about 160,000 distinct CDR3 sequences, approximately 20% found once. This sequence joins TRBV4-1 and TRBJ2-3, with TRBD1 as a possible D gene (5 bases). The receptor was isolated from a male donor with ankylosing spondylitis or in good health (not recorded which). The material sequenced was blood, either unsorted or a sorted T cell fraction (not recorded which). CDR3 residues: CASSQALAGLLDTQYF. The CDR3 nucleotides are TGCGCCAGCAGCCAAGCGTTGGCAGGGCTATTGGATACGCAGTATTTT.